This TCR beta chain was sequenced for a study of blood T cell repertoires in COVID-19. Study-level background: The origin of the acute and convalescent COVID-19 samples was the United States, Italy and Spain. T cells, B-cell-depleted T cells, or PBMCs provided the cDNA or gDNA that served as material.

Source study methods: Amplified reference gene primers provided the basis for estimating nucleated cell counts. Sequenced by immunoSEQ multiplex PCR; TCRdb stores in-frame clones only, minus some. The DNA was the basis for D and trimming; V, J and clone size are from that table. The repertoire holds tens of thousands of clones, with just under 85% as singletons. CDR3 length equals 14 residues. V was trimmed by 4 bases and J by 0 bases, leaving 10 bases between them. CDR1 and CDR2 (germline): SNHLY, FYNNEI. The sequence came from a woman in her sixties or seventies with acute or convalescent COVID-19. The sequencing input was peripheral blood. The chain combines TRBV2 with TRBJ2-7; tentatively, D is TRBD1 (5 bases). The CDR3 DNA is TGTGCCAGCAGTGGGGGCCAGCCCTCCTACGAGCAGTACTTC. Translated, it gives CASSGGQPSYEQYF.